The 20 T cell receptor beta chains below were found in one sample sequenced in a study of blood T cells in healthy people across ages. Using a J-beta primer mix together with a sample-barcoded 5' primer, a second PCR was run for roughly 6 to 11 cycles. TCRdb recomputed calls from the 5' RACE reads with MiXCR, one row per CDR3 protein. The sample lists fewer than 2,000,000 distinct CDR3 sequences, around 42% occurring once. Sequencing was carried out using blood. These receptors originate from a human donor in good health.

CDR3 region: CASSQDPPHRETQYF. The CDR3 DNA follows: TGCGCCAGCAGCCAAGACCCACCCCACAGGGAGACCCAGTACTTC. This chain uses TRBV4-1 with TRBJ2-5, with D possibly being TRBD1 (5 bases). The V gene's germline CDR1 is MGHRA and CDR2 YSYEKL. V gave up 0 bases and J gave up 5 bases, with 13 bases separating them. The CDR3 is made up of 15 amino acids.

This chain links TRBV29-1 with TRBJ2-1; D may correspond to TRBD1 or TRBD2 (5 bases each). The germline V gene has CDR1 SQVTM and CDR2 ANQGSEA. CDR3 length: 15 amino acids. Trimming removed 4 bases from V and 0 bases from J, with 13 bases in between. This CDR3 is CSVVGAGSSYNEQFF. The CDR3 nucleotides read TGCAGCGTTGTCGGGGCGGGCAGCTCCTACAATGAGCAGTTCTTC.

The chain combines TRBV10-3 with TRBJ2-3; possibly TRBD1 for D (6 bases). V gave up 4 bases and J gave up 2 bases, with 10 bases separating them. The V gene's germline CDR1 is ENHRY and CDR2 SYGVKD. The CDR3 runs 14 residues. Written as DNA, the CDR3 is TGTGCCATCAGTGGGACAGATAACACAGATACGCAGTATTTT. This translates into CAISGTDNTDTQYF.

The rearrangement joins TRBV29-1 to TRBJ1-1; D gene unclear. The CDR3 consists of 10 residues. The germline V and J ends were trimmed by 6 bases and 6 bases, with 8 bases remaining between them. CDR1 and CDR2 from the germline V gene are SQVTM and ANQGSEA. The DNA for the CDR3 is TGCAGCGTGGCGGCCCCTGAAGCTTTCTTT. It translates to CSVAAPEAFF.

This clonotype was picked up a small number of times. The rearrangement joins TRBV11-2 to TRBJ2-5; either TRBD1 or TRBD2 may fit D (5 bases each). Judging by the DNA end, TRBJ2-7 fits better; the J call may be wrong. The CDR3 runs 12 residues. Germline CDR1 and CDR2: SGHAT and FQNNGV. The CDR3 DNA reads TGTGCCAGCAGCGCCGGGGCGGTCGAGCAGTACTTC. The encoded protein is CASSAGAVEQYF.

The gene calls are TRBV5-6 and TRBJ1-5; 9 positions agree with TRBD1. The germline gives CDR1 SGHDT, CDR2 YYEEEE. The J segment lost 6 bases and the V segment lost 4 bases, leaving 8 bases of the junction unmatched. The CDR3 extends over 15 amino acids. CDR3: CASSPGQGVRQPQHF. For the CDR3, the DNA is TGTGCCAGCAGCCCGGGACAGGGAGTACGTCAGCCCCAGCATTTT.

The chain recombines TRBV5-1 with TRBJ1-2, with TRBD1 matching 8 bases. Trimming at V came to 7 bases and at J to 1 base, leaving 6 bases not matched to a gene. The CDR3 is 14 residues long. Germline V lookup: CDR1 SGHRS, CDR2 YFSETQ. CDR3 sequence (DNA): TGCGCCAGCGGAGGACAGGGAGATAACTATGGCTACACCTTC. This encodes CASGGQGDNYGYTF. The full variable domain, rest sourced from reference TRBV5-1 and TRBJ1-2, is KAGVTQTPRYLIKTRGQQVTLSCSPISGHRSVSWYQQTPGQGLQFLFEYFSETQRNKGNFPGRFSGRQFSNSRSEMNVSTLELGDSALYLCASGGQGDNYGYTFGSGTRLTVV.

The genes are TRBV2 and TRBJ1-5; 8 bases align to TRBD1. Germline trimming cut 2 bases from V and 4 bases from J; bases unmatched to any gene: 4. The CDR3 is 15 amino acids. The germline V gene has CDR1 SNHLY and CDR2 FYNNEI. The CDR3 spells CASSERQGPNQPQHF. As DNA, the CDR3 is TGTGCCAGCAGTGAAAGACAGGGGCCTAATCAGCCCCAGCATTTT.

Only a few counts were recorded for this clonotype. The genes are TRBV5-5 and TRBJ2-3; TRBD1 matches 9 bases. The trim removed 0 bases at V and 0 bases at J, leaving 8 bases unmatched. Germline CDR1 SGHKS, CDR2 YYEKEE (reference sequence). This CDR3 contains 18 residues. The CDR3 protein is CASSLAPRGTGSTDTQYF. In DNA, the CDR3 is TGTGCCAGCAGCTTGGCCCCCCGAGGGACAGGGAGCACAGATACGCAGTATTTT.

The V call is TRBV18, the J call TRBJ2-1; tentatively, D is TRBD1 (6 bases). The ends were cut back, 1 base at V and 5 bases at J, with 12 bases in the middle. The CDR3 extends over 15 amino acids. Germline CDR1 KGHSH, CDR2 LQKENI. The CDR3 protein is CASSPQRGIHNEQFF. For the CDR3, the DNA is TGTGCCAGCTCACCACAAAGGGGGATCCACAATGAGCAGTTCTTC.

This clonotype has only a few counts. This sequence joins TRBV12-3 or TRBV12-4 and TRBJ2-6; D is perhaps TRBD1 or TRBD2 (5 bases each). The CDR3 runs to 14 residues. Deletions cut 5 bases from V and 6 bases from J, with 11 bases between. The CDR3 sequence: CASSKSGAANVLTF. CDR3 sequence (DNA): TGTGCCAGCAGTAAATCCGGGGCGGCCAACGTCCTGACTTTC.

In this sample, this clonotype turned up a few times. The CDR3 bases are TGTGCCAGCAGCTACTACCGATTCACAGGGGAGCGGTCCTACGAGCAGTACTTC. Its protein is CASSYYRFTGERSYEQYF. The chain employs TRBV12-3 or TRBV12-4 and TRBJ2-7, with TRBD1 matching 7 bases. The V gene end was trimmed by 6 bases and the J gene end by 1 base; junction bases not matched to a gene: 18. The CDR3 contains 18 residues.

This chain links TRBV16 with TRBJ1-1; perhaps TRBD1 as D (6 bases). The V end lost 7 bases, the J end lost 1 base, and 22 bases lay between the germline ends. CDR1 is KGHSY, CDR2 FQNENV, per germline. CDR3 size: 17 residues. CDR3 bases: TGTGCCAGCATCTCTCTCGGCTTTGGACAGACGAACACTGAAGCTTTCTTT. This sequence encodes CASISLGFGQTNTEAFF. The entire variable domain, with the rest obtained from reference TRBV16 and TRBJ1-1, is as follows: GEEVAQTPKHLVRGEGQKAKLYCAPIKGHSYVFWYQQVLKNEFKFLISFQNENVFDETGMPKERFSAKCLPNSPCSLEIQATKLEDSAVYFCASISLGFGQTNTEAFFGQGTRLTVV.

The chain employs TRBV7-9 and TRBJ2-3; 7 nucleotides align to TRBD2. CDR3 size: 17 residues. Germline lookup yields CDR1 SEHNR and CDR2 FQNEAQ (reference sequence). J gave up 3 bases and V 4 bases, and 13 bases lay outside the gene matches. CDR3 protein: CASSSLEGGGRTDTQYF. The CDR3 nucleotides read TGTGCCAGCAGCTCCCTGGAGGGCGGGGGAAGGACAGATACGCAGTATTTT.

This clonotype was detected a few times. The chain is built from TRBV5-1 and TRBJ1-1; D gene uncertain. CDR3 size: 14 residues. Between the trimmed V and J ends, which lost 2 bases and 3 bases, there was a span of 11 bases. Germline V gives CDR1 SGHRS, CDR2 YFSETQ. For the CDR3, the DNA is TGCGCCAGCAGCTTTCTCGGCCGGGACACTGAAGCTTTCTTT. This sequence encodes CASSFLGRDTEAFF.

This clonotype was seen a handful of times. The chain combines TRBV12-3 or TRBV12-4 with TRBJ2-3; unclear D gene. V shed 2 bases and J shed 6 bases, with 6 bases lying between them. This CDR3 has 12 residues. The CDR3 sequence: CASSLHSDTQYF. CDR3 nucleotide sequence: TGTGCCAGCAGTTTACACTCGGATACGCAGTATTTT.

Only a few counts were recorded for this clonotype. The gene calls are TRBV5-1 and TRBJ2-1; D not resolved. The CDR3 sequence is 13 residues long. V was cut by 4 bases and J by 8 bases, with 13 bases left in between. CDR1 and CDR2 from the germline V gene are SGHRS and YFSETQ. The DNA of the CDR3 is TGCGCCAGCAGCGCCCCGTCCGGCGATGAGCAGTTCTTC. It translates to CASSAPSGDEQFF.

This clonotype has just a few counts. This chain connects TRBV13 to TRBJ2-1; D is ambiguous. CDR3 length equals 14 residues. The germline V and J ends were trimmed by 5 bases and 1 base, with 9 bases remaining between them. Germline values: CDR1 PRHDT, CDR2 FYEKMQ (reference sequence). CDR3 sequence reads: CASSIRGSYNEQFF. CDR3 nucleotide sequence: TGTGCCAGCAGCATCCGTGGATCCTACAATGAGCAGTTCTTC.

Only a few counts were recorded for this clonotype. The chain carries TRBV27 and TRBJ2-1, with 8 bases lining up with TRBD2. The CDR3 runs 18 residues. Looked up from germline, CDR1 is MNHEY and CDR2 is SMNVEV (reference sequence). V shed 5 bases and J 1 base; nucleotides not matched to a gene: 13. The CDR3, as DNA: TGTGCCAGCAGTCCAGGACTAGCTGTAGGCTCGTCCTACAATGAGCAGTTCTTC. It translates to CASSPGLAVGSSYNEQFF.

This clonotype was picked up a small number of times. The V call is TRBV2, the J call TRBJ1-4, with a possible D match to TRBD1 (6 bases). Trimming removed 3 bases from V and 5 bases from J, with 10 bases in between. CDR3 length equals 14 residues. CDR1 is SNHLY and CDR2 is FYNNEI in the germline V gene. In DNA form, the CDR3 reads TGTGCCAGCAGTGAGGGGCAGGGGAATGAAAAACTGTTTTTT. The encoded protein is CASSEGQGNEKLFF.